A single sample is the source of the 14 T cell receptor beta chains below, sequenced in a study of blood T cell repertoires in COVID-19. TCRdb's table, derived via immunoSEQ multiplex PCR, lists solely in-frame clones and lacks some. The repertoire holds approximately 260,000 clones, with about 80% as singletons. Sample: PBMCs or T cells enriched from blood (not recorded which). Every receptor here comes from a man in his fifties or sixties who had recovered from COVID-19.

This clone was observed once. J is TRBJ1-1 and V is TRBV24-1; no firm D call. V lost 4 bases and J 4 bases, leaving 15 bases between the germline ends. The CDR3 runs to 15 residues. Germline V lookup: CDR1 KGHDR, CDR2 SFDVKD. The CDR3 coding sequence is TGTGCCACCAGTGACGCGACCCGGGGTGCCACTGAAGCTTTCTTT. This translates into CATSDATRGATEAFF.

The rearrangement joins TRBV14 to TRBJ2-1; 8 bases match TRBD1. The CDR3 runs to 15 residues. V shed 2 bases, J shed 2 bases, and the junction held 2 bases outside the gene matches. The germline V gene encodes CDR1 SGHDN and CDR2 FVKESK. CDR3 sequence: CASSQLQGAYNEQFF. CDR3 coding DNA: TGTGCCAGCAGCCAACTACAGGGGGCCTACAATGAGCAGTTCTTC. Supplemented by reference TRBV14 and TRBJ2-1, the full variable domain reads EAGVTQFPSHSVIEKGQTVTLRCDPISGHDNLYWYRRVMGKEIKFLLHFVKESKQDESGMPNNRFLAERTGGTYSTLKVQPAELEDSGVYFCASSQLQGAYNEQFFGPGTRLTVL.

As to this clone: The same CDR3 can be traced to other DNA sequences in this sample. The gene calls are TRBV18 and TRBJ1-1, with D possibly TRBD1 on 6 matching bases. V was shortened by 3 bases and J by 1 base, with 9 bases between the two germline ends. CDR3 length equals 14 residues. Per germline, CDR1 KGHSH and CDR2 LQKENI. The CDR3 DNA is TGTGCCAGCTCACCCGCACAGGGGAACACTGAAGCTTTCTTT. This encodes CASSPAQGNTEAFF.

The chain couples TRBV5-1 to TRBJ2-7; 10 positions match TRBD2. Germline-derived CDR1 and CDR2 are SGHRS and YFSETQ. Trimming at V came to 3 bases and at J to 1 base, leaving 13 bases not matched to a gene. The CDR3 runs to 18 residues. The CDR3 DNA reads as TGCGCCAGCAGCTCTTCGGGGCTAGCGGGGGCCTTTTCCTACGAGCAGTACTTC. Encoded protein: CASSSSGLAGAFSYEQYF.

This chain connects TRBV3-1 (or the pseudogene TRBV3-2) to TRBJ2-3; 10 nucleotides align to TRBD2. Germline V gene lookup returns CDR1 LGHDT and CDR2 YNNKEL (reference sequence). Trimming took 2 bases from V and 5 from J; bases not matched to a gene: 4. The CDR3 has 15 residues. In DNA, the CDR3 is TGTGCCAGCAGCCAACTACGACTAGCGGGAGATACGCAGTATTTT. This codes for CASSQLRLAGDTQYF.

V usage is TRBV7-2 and J usage is TRBJ2-3; 10 bases align to TRBD1. The junction had 7 bases not matched to a gene; V was cut back by 5 bases and J by 2 bases. The CDR3 runs to 16 residues. The germline V gene has CDR1 SGHTA and CDR2 FQGNSA. CDR3 residues: CASSLRTGGLTDTQYF. The CDR3 region has the DNA TGTGCCAGCAGCCTTAGGACAGGGGGACTCACAGATACGCAGTATTTT.

The chain combines TRBV7-3 with TRBJ2-3; tentative D call: TRBD2 (5 bases). Looked up from germline, CDR1 is SGHTA and CDR2 is FQGTGA. With 5 bases removed from V and 1 base from J, the gap between germline ends came to 16 bases. The CDR3 totals 16 residues. The CDR3 is CASSPGSWVGTDTQYF. The CDR3 DNA reads as TGTGCCAGCAGCCCGGGGAGTTGGGTGGGCACAGATACGCAGTATTTT.

This clone was picked up many times. The genes are TRBV10-3 and TRBJ1-4, with 10 bases fitting TRBD1. CDR3 length: 16 amino acids. Losses at the gene ends were 0 bases for V and 10 bases for J; bases not matched to a gene: 8. Germline loops: CDR1 ENHRY, CDR2 SYGVKD. The CDR3 reads CAISESGTGVGGKLFF. The DNA of the CDR3 is TGTGCCATCAGTGAGTCGGGGACAGGGGTCGGCGGAAAACTGTTTTTT.

The chain carries TRBV28 and TRBJ2-3; 10 bases agree with TRBD1. V shed 6 bases and J 4 bases; nucleotides not matched to a gene: 10. The CDR3 length is 16 residues. Germline V CDR1 and CDR2: MDHEN, SYDVKM. The CDR3: CASSQRGTGASDTQYF. CDR3 nucleotide sequence: TGTGCCAGCAGCCAACGGGGGACAGGGGCTTCAGATACGCAGTATTTT.

The chain couples TRBV15 to TRBJ1-2; perhaps TRBD1 as D (6 bases). The CDR3 has 13 residues. Deletions cut 3 bases from V and 7 bases from J, with 12 bases between. The germline V gene has CDR1 LNHNV and CDR2 YYDKDF (reference sequence). CDR3 protein: CATSSAGGGGYTF. CDR3 bases: TGTGCCACCAGCAGTGCGGGGGGCGGTGGCTACACCTTC.

V usage is TRBV11-3 and J usage is TRBJ2-7, with D possibly matching TRBD1 (6 bases). The CDR3 length is 13 residues. V was shortened by 4 bases and J by 1 base, with 8 bases between the two germline ends. Germline CDR1 SGHNT, CDR2 YENEEA. CDR3 loop: CASSYTGSYEQYF. The CDR3 nucleotides are TGTGCCAGCAGCTACACAGGGTCCTACGAGCAGTACTTC. Combining the CDR3 with reference TRBV11-3 and TRBJ2-7 gives the whole variable domain EAGVVQSPRYKIIEKKQPVAFWCNPISGHNTLYWYLQNLGQGPELLIRYENEEAVDDSQLPKDRFSAERLKGVDSTLKIQPAELGDSAVYLCASSYTGSYEQYFGPGTRLTVT.

The CDR3 loop is CASSAPGDHNSPLHF. In nucleotides, the CDR3 is TGTGCCAGCAGCGCCCCGGGGGACCATAATTCACCCCTCCACTTT. The chain is built from TRBV9 and TRBJ1-6; D might be TRBD1 (5 bases). In germline, CDR1 is SGDLS, CDR2 YYNGEE. Trimming pared 3 bases from V and 5 bases from J, leaving 12 bases between. The CDR3 runs to 15 residues.

J is TRBJ1-5 and V is TRBV28; possible D gene TRBD1, 6 bases. CDR1 is MDHEN and CDR2 is SYDVKM in the germline V gene. The CDR3 loop spans 16 amino acids. The V end was cut by 2 bases, the J end by 6 bases, with 17 bases between. The CDR3 reads CASSLAGDTGFQPQHF. The CDR3 coding sequence is TGTGCCAGCAGTTTAGCTGGGGACACAGGGTTTCAGCCCCAGCATTTT.

This chain connects TRBV6-5 to TRBJ1-2; D uncertain. The CDR3 length is 13 residues. Germline V gives CDR1 MNHEY, CDR2 SVGAGI. With 6 bases removed from V and 4 bases from J, the gap between germline ends came to 12 bases. CDR3 nucleotide sequence: TGTGCCAGCAGGGCCGGGATCCTCTATGGCTACACCTTC. Translated, it gives CASRAGILYGYTF.